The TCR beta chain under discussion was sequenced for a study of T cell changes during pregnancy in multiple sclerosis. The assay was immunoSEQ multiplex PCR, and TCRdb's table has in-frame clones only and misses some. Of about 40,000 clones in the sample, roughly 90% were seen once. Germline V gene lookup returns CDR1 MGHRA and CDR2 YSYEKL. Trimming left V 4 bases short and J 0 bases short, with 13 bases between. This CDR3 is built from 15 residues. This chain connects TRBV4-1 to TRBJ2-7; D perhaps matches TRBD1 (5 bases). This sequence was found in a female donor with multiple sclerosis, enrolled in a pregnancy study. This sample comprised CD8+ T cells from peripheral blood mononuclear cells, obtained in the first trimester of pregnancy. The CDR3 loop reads CASSPDDRGSYEQYF. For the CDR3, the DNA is TGCGCCAGCAGCCCTGATGATAGGGGCTCCTACGAGCAGTACTTC.